This T cell receptor beta chain was sequenced in a study of blood T cell repertoires in COVID-19. About the study: The United States, Italy and Spain provided the acute and convalescent COVID-19 samples. PBMCs, B-cell-depleted T cells, or T cells provided the cDNA or gDNA that made up the material.

Sequenced by immunoSEQ multiplex PCR; TCRdb stores in-frame clones only, minus some. The sample carries around 270,000 clones, around 88% recorded once. Germline V gives CDR1 SGHVS, CDR2 FNYEAQ. This CDR3 region has 15 residues. V shed 5 bases and J 2 bases; nucleotides not matched to a gene: 6. The genes are TRBV7-6 and TRBJ2-7; 10 bases map to TRBD1. This clonotype originated in a man younger than 40 with acute or convalescent COVID-19. The source material was peripheral blood. DNA for the CDR3: TGTGCCAGCAGCACCCCGGGACAGGGGACCTACGAGCAGTACTTC. Translated: CASSTPGQGTYEQYF.